Sequencing of this T cell receptor (beta chain) was carried out in a study of blood T cell repertoires in COVID-19. For the study at large: Specimens from acute and convalescent COVID-19 originated in the United States, Italy and Spain. Nucleic acid was either cDNA or gDNA, and it came from T cells, B-cell-depleted T cells, or PBMCs.

CDR1 is ENHRY and CDR2 is SYGVKD in the germline V gene. This CDR3 spans 13 amino acids. V lost 7 bases to trimming and J lost 3 bases, with 13 bases between them. Per the study methods: Reference gene primer amplification gave nucleated cell count estimates. Produced via immunoSEQ multiplex PCR; TCRdb's table is partial and in-frame only. The V and J calls and the clone size are those of that table, but D and trimming were determined from the DNA. The table has under 350,000 clones, around 87% seen once; the top ten hold around 3.6%. This sequence was found in a young man with active or convalescent COVID-19. The sequencing input was peripheral blood. The rearrangement joins TRBV10-3 to TRBJ2-7, with D possibly being TRBD2 (6 bases). The CDR3 region has the DNA TGTGCCATCAAGCCGGGACTGAACTACGAGCAGTACTTC. Protein: CAIKPGLNYEQYF.